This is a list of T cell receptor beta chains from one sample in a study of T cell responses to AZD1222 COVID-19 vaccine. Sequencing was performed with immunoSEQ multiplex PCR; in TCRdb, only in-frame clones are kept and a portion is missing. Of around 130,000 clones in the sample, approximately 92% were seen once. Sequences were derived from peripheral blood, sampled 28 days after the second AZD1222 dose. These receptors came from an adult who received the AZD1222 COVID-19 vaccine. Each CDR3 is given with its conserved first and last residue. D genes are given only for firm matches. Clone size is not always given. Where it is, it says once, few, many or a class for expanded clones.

CDR3aa: CASPQGPISNQPQHF
CDR3nt: TGTGCCAGTCCTCAGGGGCCCATTAGCAATCAGCCCCAGCATTTT
v_gene: TRBV19
abundance: .
j_gene: TRBJ1-5
d_gene: .

CDR3aa: CASSLPISGGLDTQYF
CDR3nt: TGTGCCAGCAGCTTACCAATTAGCGGGGGTTTAGATACGCAGTATTTT
v_gene: TRBV7-2
abundance: .
j_gene: TRBJ2-3
d_gene: TRBD2

CDR3aa: CASSQDYGTGGEKLFF
CDR3nt: TGCGCCAGCAGCCAAGATTATGGTACAGGGGGAGAAAAACTGTTTTTT
v_gene: TRBV4-3
abundance: few
j_gene: TRBJ1-4
d_gene: TRBD1

CDR3aa: CASSKFVRVYEQYF
CDR3nt: TGTGCCAGCAGCAAATTTGTCAGGGTCTACGAGCAGTACTTC
v_gene: TRBV21-1
abundance: .
j_gene: TRBJ2-7
d_gene: .

CDR3aa: CSIKQGGNTEAFF
CDR3nt: TGCAGCATAAAACAGGGCGGTAACACTGAAGCTTTCTTT
v_gene: TRBV29-1
abundance: .
j_gene: TRBJ1-1
d_gene: .

CDR3aa: CASSQDLTVAGVGTDTQYF
CDR3nt: TGTGCCAGCAGCCAAGATCTGACGGTAGCGGGGGTTGGGACAGATACGCAGTATTTT
v_gene: TRBV4-2
abundance: .
j_gene: TRBJ2-3
d_gene: TRBD2

CDR3aa: CASGRDRSSYEQYF
CDR3nt: TGTGCCAGCGGCCGGGACAGGAGCTCCTACGAGCAGTACTTC
v_gene: TRBV2
abundance: .
j_gene: TRBJ2-7
d_gene: TRBD1

CDR3aa: CASSIDLKYSNQPQHF
CDR3nt: TGTGCCAGTAGTATAGATCTCAAGTATAGCAATCAGCCCCAGCATTTT
v_gene: TRBV19
abundance: .
j_gene: TRBJ1-5
d_gene: .

CDR3aa: CASSYQRDGNTIYF
CDR3nt: TGTGCCAGCAGTTATCAGAGGGATGGAAACACCATATATTTT
v_gene: TRBV6-5
abundance: .
j_gene: TRBJ1-3
d_gene: .

CDR3aa: CASSNGGGGTDTQYF
CDR3nt: TGCGCCAGCAGTAATGGGGGAGGTGGAACAGATACGCAGTATTTT
v_gene: TRBV4-1
abundance: .
j_gene: TRBJ2-3
d_gene: .

CDR3aa: CASSQSLRNQYYEQYF
CDR3nt: TGTGCCAGTAGTCAATCCCTTCGAAATCAGTACTACGAGCAGTACTTC
v_gene: TRBV19
abundance: .
j_gene: TRBJ2-7
d_gene: .